This T cell receptor (beta chain) was sequenced in a study of blood T cell repertoires in COVID-19. This clone has a single count. The CDR3 loop spans 13 amino acids. V was clipped by 2 bases and J by 1 base, with 8 bases between them. The V gene's germline CDR1 is SQVTM and CDR2 ANQGSEA. Produced via immunoSEQ multiplex PCR; TCRdb's table is partial and in-frame only. The sample lists 50,000 to 75,000 clones; nearly 90% were seen once. Sample: peripheral blood. The origin of this receptor is a man in his 60s with acute or convalescent COVID-19. The chain has TRBV29-1 and TRBJ1-1, with unresolved D. CDR3 sequence reads: CSVELRRNTEAFF. Written as DNA, the CDR3 is TGCAGCGTTGAACTCAGAAGGAACACTGAAGCTTTCTTT.